Listed below are T cell receptor beta chains from one sample, sequenced in a study of blood T cell repertoires in COVID-19. The assay was immunoSEQ multiplex PCR, and TCRdb's table has in-frame clones only and misses some. The sample yields about 220,000 clones, 84% seen once. Sequencing input: peripheral blood. The source is a woman in her twenties or thirties who had recovered from COVID-19. Both conserved end residues are part of each CDR3. A D gene is named only where the DNA matches it firmly. Size tells how often a clone was seen (once, few, many) or the class of an expanded clone, and some rows leave it out.

D: .
V: TRBV15
size: .
J: TRBJ1-2
CDR3: CATSRDPNSGYTF
DNA: TGTGCCACCAGCAGAGATCCCAATAGTGGCTACACCTTC

D: TRBD2
V: TRBV28
size: .
J: TRBJ2-5
CDR3: CASSYTLAALGETQYF
DNA: TGTGCCAGCAGTTATACACTAGCGGCCTTAGGAGAGACCCAGTACTTC

D: TRBD1
V: TRBV5-8
size: .
J: TRBJ2-2
CDR3: CASSGDRNGELFF
DNA: TGTGCCAGCAGCGGGGACAGGAACGGGGAGCTGTTTTTT

D: .
V: TRBV28
size: .
J: TRBJ2-2
CDR3: CATIRTDTGELFF
DNA: TGTGCCACCATTCGGACAGACACCGGGGAGCTGTTTTTT

D: TRBD1
V: TRBV5-1
size: .
J: TRBJ2-1
CDR3: CASSTHRGTSLPYNEQFF
DNA: TGCGCCAGCAGCACTCACAGGGGGACCTCCCTTCCCTACAATGAGCAGTTCTTC

D: TRBD1
V: TRBV7-2
size: .
J: TRBJ1-2
CDR3: CASSPTGGAYGYTF
DNA: TGTGCCAGCAGCCCAACAGGGGGCGCCTATGGCTACACCTTC

D: .
V: TRBV10-2
size: .
J: TRBJ2-7
CDR3: CASSDTGRYDEQYF
DNA: TGCGCCAGCAGTGATACGGGAAGGTATGACGAGCAGTACTTC

D: TRBD1
V: TRBV5-1
size: .
J: TRBJ1-3
CDR3: CASSLLPGGSGNTIYF
DNA: TGCGCCAGCAGCTTACTCCCAGGGGGCTCTGGAAACACCATATATTTT

D: TRBD1
V: TRBV19
size: once
J: TRBJ2-5
CDR3: CASSMGPQDREQETQYF
DNA: TGTGCCAGTAGTATGGGCCCCCAAGACAGGGAACAAGAGACCCAGTACTTC

D: .
V: TRBV19
size: .
J: TRBJ2-6
CDR3: CASSIHEGAGANVLTF
DNA: TGTGCCAGTAGTATTCACGAGGGGGCTGGGGCCAACGTCCTGACTTTC

D: .
V: TRBV5-5
size: few
J: TRBJ1-6
CDR3: CASSSSGVSPLHF
DNA: TGTGCCAGCAGCTCAAGCGGGGTATCACCCCTCCACTTT

D: TRBD2
V: TRBV11-2
size: .
J: TRBJ2-3
CDR3: CASSPWTSGGPDTQYF
DNA: TGTGCCAGCAGCCCCTGGACTAGCGGGGGCCCAGATACGCAGTATTTT

D: TRBD1
V: TRBV7-2
size: .
J: TRBJ1-3
CDR3: CASSPGQGRNTIYF
DNA: TGTGCCAGCAGCCCGGGACAGGGAAGAAACACCATATATTTT

D: .
V: TRBV19
size: .
J: TRBJ2-6
CDR3: CASSGGWSGANVLTF
DNA: TGTGCCAGTAGTGGTGGATGGAGTGGGGCCAACGTCCTGACTTTC

D: TRBD2
V: TRBV5-1
size: .
J: TRBJ2-7
CDR3: CASSSGLAGGNFYEQYF
DNA: TGCGCCAGCAGCTCCGGACTAGCGGGAGGGAACTTCTACGAGCAGTACTTC

D: TRBD2
V: TRBV25-1
size: .
J: TRBJ2-1
CDR3: CASSAYLAGGPYNEQFF
DNA: TGTGCCAGCAGTGCATATCTAGCGGGAGGACCTTACAATGAGCAGTTCTTC

D: TRBD1
V: TRBV5-4
size: .
J: TRBJ2-2
CDR3: CASSLEQGASWEELFF
DNA: TGTGCCAGCAGCTTGGAACAGGGGGCATCGTGGGAGGAGCTGTTTTTT

D: TRBD2
V: TRBV20-1
size: once
J: TRBJ2-3
CDR3: CSASASGSLQVF
DNA: TGCAGTGCTAGTGCTAGCGGGAGCCTCCAGGTTTTT

D: .
V: TRBV10-2
size: .
J: TRBJ2-2
CDR3: CASSESGLFGGELFF
DNA: TGCGCCAGCAGTGAGTCGGGACTTTTCGGGGGGGAGCTGTTTTTT

D: .
V: TRBV5-1
size: .
J: TRBJ1-5
CDR3: CASSLMTDQPQHF
DNA: TGCGCCAGCAGCTTAATGACAGATCAGCCCCAGCATTTT

D: TRBD1
V: TRBV7-3
size: .
J: TRBJ1-5
CDR3: CASSQTGGVGQPQHF
DNA: TGTGCCAGCAGCCAGACAGGGGGCGTGGGTCAGCCCCAGCATTTT

D: .
V: TRBV7-3
size: few
J: TRBJ2-1
CDR3: CASSLVLRDEQFF
DNA: TGTGCCAGCAGCTTAGTCCTTAGAGATGAGCAGTTCTTC

D: TRBD1
V: TRBV9
size: .
J: TRBJ1-3
CDR3: CASSVGWRRGPALGNTIYF
DNA: TGTGCCAGCAGCGTAGGCTGGCGCAGGGGGCCCGCGTTGGGAAACACCATATATTTT

D: TRBD1
V: TRBV12-3/TRBV12-4
size: .
J: TRBJ2-1
CDR3: CASSAGGYEQFF
DNA: TGTGCCAGCAGTGCAGGGGGCTATGAGCAGTTCTTC

D: TRBD1
V: TRBV7-9
size: .
J: TRBJ1-6
CDR3: CASRTGTEIGLHF
DNA: TGTGCCAGCCGGACAGGTACCGAAATAGGACTCCACTTT

D: TRBD1
V: TRBV27
size: .
J: TRBJ2-7
CDR3: CASSFYAGQGFHEQYF
DNA: TGTGCCAGCAGTTTTTATGCGGGACAGGGTTTCCACGAGCAGTACTTC

D: .
V: TRBV30
size: .
J: TRBJ1-1
CDR3: CAWSVRKGRGGMNTEAFF
DNA: TGTGCCTGGAGTGTACGAAAGGGAAGGGGGGGGATGAACACTGAAGCTTTCTTT